These 26 T cell receptor beta chains came from one sample sequenced in a study of OX40 agonist ivuxolimab in advanced cancers. Assay used: immunoSEQ multiplex PCR; TCRdb lists only in-frame clones, some missing. The top ten hold approximately 0.8% of the sample, which has tens of thousands of clones, about 89% seen once. The sample was CD4+ or CD8+ T cells sorted from blood, taken in a trial of the OX40 agonist ivuxolimab. Receptor source: an adult with an advanced solid tumor such as melanoma, head and neck, liver or kidney cancer.

The chain couples TRBV6-1 to TRBJ1-1, with no clear D. Trimming pared 6 bases from V and 4 bases from J, leaving 9 bases between. The germline gives CDR1 MNHNS, CDR2 SASEGT. The CDR3 is made up of 12 amino acids. The CDR3 region is CASRGLSTEAFF. DNA for the CDR3: TGTGCCAGCAGGGGGTTGAGCACTGAAGCTTTCTTT.

The rearrangement uses TRBV27 and TRBJ2-3; 7 bases match TRBD2. This CDR3 contains 14 residues. V lost 5 bases to trimming and J lost 7 bases; unmatched junction nucleotides: 9. Germline CDR1 MNHEY, CDR2 SMNVEV (reference sequence). The CDR3 nucleotides are TGTGCCAGCAGTGGCGGGAGTGTTAGAAATACGCAGTATTTT. This sequence encodes CASSGGSVRNTQYF.

V usage is TRBV15 and J usage is TRBJ1-5; no clear D. V lost 0 bases to trimming and J lost 3 bases, with 18 bases between them. Germline CDR1 is LNHNV and CDR2 is YYDKDF (reference sequence). The CDR3 length is 18 residues. The CDR3 sequence is CATSRDLAGRDNNQPQHF. The CDR3 nucleotides are TGTGCCACCAGCAGAGATCTGGCCGGGAGGGATAACAATCAGCCCCAGCATTTT.

V and J are TRBV6-1 and TRBJ1-4, with a weak D call TRBD1 (6 bases). The germline gives CDR1 MNHNS, CDR2 SASEGT. V was pared by 4 bases and J by 3 bases, with 6 bases between. The length of the CDR3 is 13 residues. DNA of the CDR3: TGTGCCAGCAGTGGGACAGCTAATGAAAAACTGTTTTTT. It encodes CASSGTANEKLFF.

This clone occurred a few times. The chain combines TRBV5-1 with TRBJ2-6, with D unclear. From germline, CDR1 is SGHRS and CDR2 YFSETQ. The CDR3 is 15 residues long. V lost 4 bases and J lost 1, with 9 bases in between. The CDR3 DNA follows: TGCGCCAGCAGCACAATTGGGTCTGGGGCCAACGTCCTGACTTTC. This encodes CASSTIGSGANVLTF.

The V gene is TRBV7-8, the J gene TRBJ1-2, with no clear D. The V end was cut by 4 bases, the J end by 8 bases, with 14 bases between. CDR1 SGHVS and CDR2 FQNEAQ come from the germline V gene. CDR3 length: 13 residues. The CDR3 loop is CASSSGVEVGYTF. The CDR3 DNA is TGTGCCAGCAGCTCAGGCGTTGAGGTCGGCTACACCTTC.

By its share, this clone is medium-sized. This chain links TRBV12-2 with TRBJ2-7. TRBV12-2 is classified as a pseudogene. The CDR3 runs 15 residues. CDR3 region: CASRLPYGRVCEQYF. The CDR3 DNA sequence: TGTGCAAGTCGCTTGCCGTATGGAAGGGTATGCGAGCAGTACTTC.

The CDR3 nucleotides read TGCGCCAGCAGCTTGGTCGGGACAGACAAGGGTGATGAGCAGTTCTTC. Translation: CASSLVGTDKGDEQFF. The chain joins TRBV5-1 to TRBJ2-1, with TRBD1 identical over 7 bases. V lost 0 bases, J lost 8 bases, and 11 bases stayed unmatched. Germline V gene data show CDR1 as SGHRS and CDR2 as YFSETQ. CDR3 length: 16 amino acids. The entire variable domain, with the rest obtained from reference TRBV5-1 and TRBJ2-1, is as follows: KAGVTQTPRYLIKTRGQQVTLSCSPISGHRSVSWYQQTPGQGLQFLFEYFSETQRNKGNFPGRFSGRQFSNSRSEMNVSTLELGDSALYLCASSLVGTDKGDEQFFGPGTRLTVL.

The genes are TRBV5-3 and TRBJ2-7, with 11 bases matching TRBD2. Being an ORF, TRBV5-3 has a function that is uncertain. CDR3 length equals 15 residues. J lost 5 bases, V lost 8 bases, and 12 bases had no gene match. In DNA form, the CDR3 reads TGTGCCAGCAGTTTAACTAGCGGGGGAGGCCACGAGCAGTACTTC. This translates into CASSLTSGGGHEQYF.

The rearrangement uses TRBV7-2 and TRBJ2-3, with 12 positions matching TRBD2. V lost 5 bases to trimming and J lost 2 bases; unmatched junction nucleotides: 11. The CDR3 runs to 18 residues. Germline V gene sequence: CDR1 SGHTA, CDR2 FQGNSA. DNA for the CDR3: TGTGCCAGCAGCCCTAGGGGCGGACTAGCGGGGTCCACAGATACGCAGTATTTT. It encodes CASSPRGGLAGSTDTQYF.

The sample holds one count of this clone. The genes are TRBV5-1 and TRBJ2-5, with 8 positions matching TRBD2. The CDR3 contains 15 residues. Germline assignment: CDR1 SGHRS and CDR2 YFSETQ. Trimming took 2 bases from V and 0 from J; bases not matched to a gene: 3. In nucleotides, the CDR3 is TGCGCCAGCAGCTTAAAACTAGCGGACCAAGAGACCCAGTACTTC. This sequence encodes CASSLKLADQETQYF. The full variable domain, in which reference TRBV5-1 and TRBJ2-5 provide the parts outside the CDR3, is KAGVTQTPRYLIKTRGQQVTLSCSPISGHRSVSWYQQTPGQGLQFLFEYFSETQRNKGNFPGRFSGRQFSNSRSEMNVSTLELGDSALYLCASSLKLADQETQYFGPGTRLLVL.

This clone was picked up a small number of times. The sample contains more than one DNA sequence encoding this CDR3. The chain uses TRBV19 and TRBJ1-1; the D gene is possibly TRBD1 (6 bases). The germline V gene encodes CDR1 LNHDA and CDR2 SQIVND (reference sequence). Trimming pared 3 bases from V and 1 base from J, leaving 9 bases between. The length of the CDR3 is 14 residues. CDR3 region: CASSMDRENTEAFF. The CDR3 coding sequence is TGTGCCAGTAGTATGGACAGAGAGAACACTGAAGCTTTCTTT.

This clone was observed a single time. V gene TRBV30 combines with J gene TRBJ1-2; D unclear. The CDR3 covers 13 residues. Germline values: CDR1 GTSNPN, CDR2 SVGIG (reference sequence). The V gene lost 0 bases and the J gene lost 3 bases, with 8 bases spanning the gap. CDR3 sequence reads: CAWSVRTDYGYTF. The CDR3 DNA sequence: TGTGCCTGGAGTGTACGGACGGACTATGGCTACACCTTC.

V is TRBV29-1 and J is TRBJ1-2; 7 nucleotides line up with TRBD1. Germline CDR1 reads SQVTM; CDR2 reads ANQGSEA. Trimming removed 7 bases from V and 3 bases from J; junction bases left unmatched: 5. This CDR3 spans 12 amino acids. CDR3 region: CSGGDRDYGYTF. The CDR3, as DNA: TGCAGCGGGGGAGACAGGGACTATGGCTACACCTTC.

The chain joins TRBV19 to TRBJ2-7; 7 positions agree with TRBD1. V lost 2 bases and J lost 3; bases outside the gene matches: 7. The CDR3 extends over 15 amino acids. Germline lookup yields CDR1 LNHDA and CDR2 SQIVND (reference sequence). CDR3 coding DNA: TGTGCCAGTAGTATATCGGGGACAGACTTCTACGAGCAGTACTTC. It translates to CASSISGTDFYEQYF.

The chain combines TRBV28 with TRBJ2-1; D may be TRBD2 (7 bases). CDR1 MDHEN and CDR2 SYDVKM come from the germline V gene. The CDR3 length is 16 residues. Trimming shortened V by 6 bases and J by 5 bases, and 20 bases separated the two germline ends. CDR3 residues: CASRPSGGRGNNEQFF. As DNA, the CDR3 is TGTGCCAGCAGACCATCGGGGGGCAGGGGAAACAATGAGCAGTTCTTC.

This clone showed up just once. The CDR3 bases are TGTGCCAGCAGTTTACTGTTTATGGATGAGCAGTTCTTC. The encoded protein is CASSLLFMDEQFF. The chain couples TRBV27 to TRBJ2-1; no clear D. This CDR3 contains 13 residues. V lost 2 bases, J lost 8 bases, and 10 bases lay in between. Germline V CDR1 and CDR2: MNHEY, SMNVEV (reference sequence).

This chain links TRBV4-3 with TRBJ2-5; maybe TRBD2 (6 bases). Germline loops: CDR1 LGHNA, CDR2 YSLEER. The CDR3 covers 15 residues. Between the trimmed V and J ends, which lost 4 bases and 6 bases, there was a span of 18 bases. The DNA for the CDR3 is TGCGCCAGCAGCCGATCGGACGGGGGTCTGAAGACCCAGTACTTC. Translated, it gives CASSRSDGGLKTQYF.

The CDR3 DNA reads TGTGCCAGCAGCTTACGTGTGAAGACCTTC. Translated: CASSLRVKTF. The chain carries TRBV7-3 and TRBJ1-2; D is uncertain. Germline assignment: CDR1 SGHTA and CDR2 FQGTGA. The CDR3 extends over 10 amino acids. The V gene lost 2 bases and the J gene lost 14 bases, with 9 bases spanning the gap.

This chain connects TRBV5-1 to TRBJ1-1; D perhaps matches TRBD1 (6 bases). The V and J ends lost 4 bases and 5 bases respectively, with 15 bases between them. CDR1 and CDR2 from the germline V gene are SGHRS and YFSETQ. The CDR3 is 14 amino acids. The CDR3 DNA follows: TGCGCCAGCAGCCCCGGTGAAAGGGGGACTGAAGCTTTCTTT. This translates into CASSPGERGTEAFF.

In its sample, this clone was seen a few times. The chain employs TRBV2 and TRBJ2-7; no reliable D call. The CDR3 has 13 amino acids. Germline-derived CDR1 and CDR2 are SNHLY and FYNNEI. V lost 8 bases to trimming and J lost 2 bases, with 13 bases between them. CDR3 region: CASAFLMTYEQYF. CDR3 sequence (DNA): TGTGCCAGCGCATTTTTAATGACCTACGAGCAGTACTTC.

This clone was detected a few times. The chain couples TRBV9 to TRBJ2-7; a weak D match, TRBD2 (5 bases). Germline V CDR1 and CDR2: SGDLS, YYNGEE. The V end was cut by 4 bases, the J end by 5 bases, with 16 bases between. The CDR3 sequence is 14 residues long. DNA for the CDR3: TGTGCCAGCAGCTCTTTCGGAGGTCTCGACGAGCAGTACTTC. It is translated as CASSSFGGLDEQYF.

The J gene is TRBJ2-5, the V gene TRBV7-8, with D perhaps being TRBD1 or TRBD2 (5 bases each). Germline lookup yields CDR1 SGHVS and CDR2 FQNEAQ. Trimming cost V 4 bases and J 4 bases, with 16 bases left between them. The CDR3 is made up of 15 amino acids. The CDR3 DNA reads as TGTGCCAGCAGCTACCTGGGACCGGTGGGAGAGACCCAGTACTTC. Encoded protein: CASSYLGPVGETQYF.

The V call is TRBV7-3, the J call TRBJ2-7; D gene ambiguous. This CDR3 has 13 amino acids. CDR1 is SGHTA and CDR2 is FQGTGA in the germline V gene. V lost 2 bases and J 7 bases, leaving 12 bases between the germline ends. CDR3 sequence reads: CASSLAAVGEQYF. The CDR3 DNA reads TGTGCCAGCAGCTTAGCGGCTGTGGGAGAGCAGTACTTC.

The chain has TRBV5-1 and TRBJ1-2; D call uncertain. The CDR3 spans 14 residues. Germline V gives CDR1 SGHRS, CDR2 YFSETQ. V lost 1 base and J lost 2, with 9 bases in between. CDR3 sequence (DNA): TGCGCCAGCAGCTTGTACGAGAGGAACTATGGCTACACCTTC. Translated: CASSLYERNYGYTF.

The J gene is TRBJ2-3, the V gene TRBV28; the match to TRBD2 covers 7 bases. Germline values: CDR1 MDHEN, CDR2 SYDVKM. The J segment lost 2 bases and the V segment lost 4 bases, leaving 9 bases of the junction unmatched. The CDR3 contains 16 residues. The CDR3 nucleotides read TGTGCCAGCAGTTACCTCGGTGGGGGGGTCACAGATACGCAGTATTTT. Amino acids: CASSYLGGGVTDTQYF.